The present entry profiles one T cell receptor (beta chain) with its context. The target antigen is unknown. Unique molecular identifiers were present in the TCR beta cDNA libraries. The yield from around 1 to 10 million T cells was roughly 500,000 cDNA molecules in total. TCRdb reanalysed the PCR reads using MiXCR and keeps one entry per CDR3 protein. Of 750,000 to 950,000 distinct CDR3 sequences in the sample, around 42% are singletons; the top ten hold 4.9%. Trimming took 5 bases from V and 8 from J, leaving 16 bases between them. The CDR3 has 14 residues. Germline V gene sequence: CDR1 SEHNR, CDR2 FQNEAQ (reference sequence). The data were taken from a study of post-analysis software for immune sequencing data. Overall study: Both relapsing-remitting and secondary progressive multiple sclerosis featured among the disease courses, as did progressive-relapsing multiple sclerosis.

Study-wide results and caveats: Same-batch samples co-clustered strongly by F measure. Among multiple sclerosis patients, normalized Chao1 diversity was significantly below that of controls. Relative to controls, patients had about 5 TRBV segments at higher frequency, with TRBV5-6, TRBV5-1 and TRBV20-1 among these.

This clonotype was obtained from a girl under 18 with multiple sclerosis. The sequencing sample was made of blood. The chain links TRBV7-9 to TRBJ2-1; D gene ambiguous. CDR3 in amino acids: CASSPRPAPDEQFF. CDR3 nucleotide sequence: TGTGCCAGCAGCCCACGACCGGCCCCCGATGAGCAGTTCTTC.